This T cell receptor beta chain came from a study of a mutant IDH1 vaccine in newly diagnosed glioma. Method: immunoSEQ multiplex PCR; TCRdb's copy keeps in-frame clones and lacks some. The sample lists about 32,000 clones; approximately 89% were seen once. CDR3 length: 15 amino acids. Trimming removed 8 bases from V and 5 bases from J; junction bases left unmatched: 5. The germline V gene encodes CDR1 MNHNS and CDR2 SASEGT. This sample's time point: week 47, end of study. Each dose of the vaccine consisted of 300 ug of mutant IDH1 20-mer peptide, with topical imiquimod. Eight vaccine injections were given to patients in weeks 1, 3, 5, 7, 11, 15, 19 and 23. Remarks on this clone: Its antigen is unknown.

The V call is TRBV6-1, the J call TRBJ2-1; 14 nucleotides match TRBD2. The TCR sequence derives from a man aged 35 to 55 with glioma. Sequences were derived from PBMCs, sampled from a glioma patient whose treatment included an IDH1 peptide vaccine. The CDR3 DNA follows: TGTGCCAGCCAGGGACTAGCGGGAGTGAACAATGAGCAGTTCTTC. The encoded protein is CASQGLAGVNNEQFF.